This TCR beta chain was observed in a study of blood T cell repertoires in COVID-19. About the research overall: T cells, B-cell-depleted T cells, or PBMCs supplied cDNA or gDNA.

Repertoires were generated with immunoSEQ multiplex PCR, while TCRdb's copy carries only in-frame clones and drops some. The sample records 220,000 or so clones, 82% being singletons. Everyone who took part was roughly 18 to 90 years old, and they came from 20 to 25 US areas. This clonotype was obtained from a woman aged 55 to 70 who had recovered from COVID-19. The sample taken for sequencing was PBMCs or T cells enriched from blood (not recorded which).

The CDR3 nucleotides are TGTGCCAGCAGCTCTCGACAGGGTGGGGGCTACACCTTC. It codes for CASSSRQGGGYTF. The rearrangement links TRBV11-2 to TRBJ1-2; 7 nucleotides align to TRBD1. Per germline, CDR1 SGHAT and CDR2 FQNNGV. V shed 4 bases and J 8 bases; nucleotides not matched to a gene: 7. The CDR3 runs 13 residues.